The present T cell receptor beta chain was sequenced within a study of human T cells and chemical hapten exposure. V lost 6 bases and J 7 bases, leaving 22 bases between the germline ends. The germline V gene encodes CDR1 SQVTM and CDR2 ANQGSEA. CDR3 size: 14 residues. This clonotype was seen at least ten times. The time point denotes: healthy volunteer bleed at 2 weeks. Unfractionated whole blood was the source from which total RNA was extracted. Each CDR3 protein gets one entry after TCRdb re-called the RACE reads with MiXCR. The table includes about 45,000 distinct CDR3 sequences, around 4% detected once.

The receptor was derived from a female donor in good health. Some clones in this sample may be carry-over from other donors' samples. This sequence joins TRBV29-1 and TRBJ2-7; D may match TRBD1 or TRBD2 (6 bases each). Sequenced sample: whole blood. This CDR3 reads CSVASQGNRGEQYF. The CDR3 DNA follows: TGCAGCGTCGCCTCACAGGGAAACCGGGGGGAGCAGTACTTC.